Following are 6 T cell receptor beta chains from one sample sequenced in a study of glioma-infiltrating T cells after dendritic cell vaccination. Clones were sequenced by immunoSEQ multiplex PCR, and TCRdb holds only the in-frame ones, with some missing. Of 75,000 to 100,000 clones listed, about 80% are singletons. Source: blood, taken before dendritic cell vaccination. The receptors originated from a human donor with glioblastoma.

V is TRBV6-5 and J is TRBJ1-1; 7 nucleotides match TRBD1. This CDR3 region has 14 residues. Germline-derived CDR1 and CDR2 are MNHEY and SVGAGI. Unmatched junction bases numbered 10, after V lost 7 bases and J lost 5 bases. The CDR3 sequence is CASTSQGLVTEAFF. The CDR3 bases are TGTGCCAGCACCTCACAGGGGCTTGTTACTGAAGCTTTCTTT.

This clone was seen only a few times. The rearrangement links TRBV2 to TRBJ1-1; tentative D call: TRBD1 (6 bases). The CDR3 consists of 14 residues. The germline gives CDR1 SNHLY, CDR2 FYNNEI. The V end lost 5 bases, the J end lost 3 bases, and 13 bases lay between the germline ends. The CDR3 region is CASSRRGGDTEAFF. Written as DNA, the CDR3 is TGTGCCAGCAGTCGTAGAGGGGGTGACACTGAAGCTTTCTTT.

The V and J genes are TRBV27 and TRBJ1-1; D may be TRBD1 (5 bases). CDR1 is MNHEY and CDR2 is SMNVEV in the germline V gene (reference sequence). The V gene lost 2 bases and the J gene lost 0 bases, with 10 bases spanning the gap. The CDR3 is made up of 15 amino acids. The CDR3 loop reads CASSLGRQMNTEAFF. CDR3 DNA sequence: TGTGCCAGCAGTTTAGGAAGACAGATGAACACTGAAGCTTTCTTT.

The chain recombines TRBV7-9 with TRBJ1-4; 9 bases agree with TRBD1. CDR3 length: 14 residues. CDR1 is SEHNR and CDR2 is FQNEAQ in the germline V gene (reference sequence). V dropped 3 bases and J dropped 7; count of bases not matched to a gene: 3. In nucleotides, the CDR3 is TGTGCCAGCAGCTTGGACAGGGGAAGTGAAAAACTGTTTTTT. The encoded protein is CASSLDRGSEKLFF.

On this clone: This sample includes further DNA sequences coding for the same CDR3. The J gene is TRBJ1-1, the V gene TRBV5-1; D possibly corresponds to TRBD1 (6 bases). This CDR3 spans 14 amino acids. From germline, CDR1 is SGHRS and CDR2 YFSETQ. Trimming stripped 2 bases from V and 0 bases from J, with 8 bases between. CDR3 sequence reads: CASSFGQMNTEAFF. DNA of the CDR3: TGCGCCAGCAGCTTCGGACAGATGAACACTGAAGCTTTCTTT. Together with reference TRBV5-1 and TRBJ1-1, the CDR3 gives the full variable domain: KAGVTQTPRYLIKTRGQQVTLSCSPISGHRSVSWYQQTPGQGLQFLFEYFSETQRNKGNFPGRFSGRQFSNSRSEMNVSTLELGDSALYLCASSFGQMNTEAFFGQGTRLTVV.

This chain connects TRBV27 to TRBJ2-1; a weak D match, TRBD1 (6 bases). The length of the CDR3 is 15 residues. V was clipped by 3 bases and J by 5 bases, with 14 bases between them. The germline CDR1 and CDR2 sequences are MNHEY and SMNVEV (reference sequence). CDR3 sequence (DNA): TGTGCCAGCAGTTTGAGAACAGGGAGCCACAATGAGCAGTTCTTC. Protein: CASSLRTGSHNEQFF.